Listed here is a single T cell receptor beta chain. This receptor's antigen is unknown. Per-base qualities were not stored, and no clone one base away is much larger. This sample was taken from a study of control samples from healthy donors and cancer patients (dated by TCRdb to the early 2020s). Library prep was done by the immunoSEQ multiplex PCR assay. The clones in this table, taken by TCRdb from immuneACCESS, are in-frame only. Not every clone is retained; where verified, under half of the shortfall comes from an unresolved V gene, and the cause of the rest is unknown. Across this sample there are about 30,000 clones, with 70% to 85% seen only once. The leading ten clones occupy 22% of the sample. Including cysteine and phenylalanine, the CDR3 has 13 amino acids. Just the 39-base CDR3 DNA is kept, in frame starting at base 1. From a lookup of the germline V gene (reference sequence), CDR1 and CDR2 are SEHNR and FQNEAQ. V loses 5 bases, J loses 5 bases, and the germline ends lie 12 bases apart.

The rearranged segments are TRBV7-9 and TRBJ2-5; the D segment could be TRBD2, given 5 matching bases. This TCR was recovered from a man in his fifties or sixties with head and neck cancer. The sample comprised PBMCs. The CDR3 sequence is CASSPSSSETQYF. The DNA is TGTGCCAGCAGCCCTAGCAGTTCGGAGACCCAGTACTTC.